This T cell receptor (beta chain) came from a study of blood T cells in healthy people across ages. Overall study context: Roughly one uniquely barcoded beta molecule per two T cells was captured.

Together with a sample-barcoded 5' primer, a J-beta primer mix was included in a second PCR lasting 7 to 11 cycles. Each cDNA molecule was tagged by a template-switch adaptor that had 12 random nucleotides. One entry per CDR3 protein, called by TCRdb with MiXCR from the 5' RACE reads. The sample lists approximately 800,000 distinct CDR3 sequences, about 59% occurring once. This clonotype was counted a few times. Its matching antigen is unknown. V lost 0 bases to trimming and J lost 5 bases, with 6 bases between them. This CDR3 comprises 13 residues. Looked up from germline, CDR1 is SGHDT and CDR2 is YYEEEE. Study-wide points: More naive CD4+ cells and higher diversity were found in long-lived than in aged donors.

The rearrangement links TRBV5-6 to TRBJ1-5; D uncertain. The receptor was isolated from a man between 25 and 39 years old in good health. Sequenced: blood. The CDR3 bases are TGTGCCAGCAGCTTGGCAGGTCATCAGCCCCAGCATTTT. Amino acids: CASSLAGHQPQHF.